This is a list of T cell receptor beta chains from one sample in a study of shared clonotypes between healthy human individuals. Using immunoSEQ multiplex PCR, the repertoire was profiled, and TCRdb retains in-frame clones only, with some absent. The repertoire has more than 2 million clones, 95% of them found once; the top ten carry 0.1% to 0.15%. What was sequenced was naive CD4+ T cells sorted from blood. These receptors all stem from a man aged 18-30 years in good health. CDR3s include the opening cysteine and the closing phenylalanine or tryptophan.

j_call cdr3_length v_call cdr3_aa
TRBJ1-5 14 TRBV2 CASSDGQSNQPQHF
TRBJ2-5 13 TRBV29-1 CSVSGHLQETQYF
TRBJ2-2 13 TRBV7-2 CASSLDYTGELFF
TRBJ2-4 15 TRBV6-6 CASSYSRLAKNIQYF
TRBJ2-7 15 TRBV6-6 CASSYWSSGNYEQYF
TRBJ1-1 15 TRBV6-5 CASSYSMLMNTEAFF
TRBJ1-2 11 TRBV7-2 CASQANYGYTF
TRBJ1-5 16 TRBV18 CASSRTGGRDNQPQHF
TRBJ1-1 13 TRBV6-1 CASRLRGNTEAFF
TRBJ1-1 15 TRBV5-1 CASSDYRGSQTEAFF
TRBJ1-2 15 TRBV9 CASSVGAGGSYGYTF
TRBJ2-2 13 TRBV6-1 CASSSENTGELFF
TRBJ2-3 15 TRBV5-1 CASSLGLQRTDTQYF
TRBJ1-1 15 TRBV18 CASSPRGGPNTEAFF
TRBJ1-6 13 TRBV2 CATGQSHNSPLHF
TRBJ1-1 13 TRBV10-3 CAISEGEGLRAFF
TRBJ1-1 11 TRBV2 CASSTNTEAFF
TRBJ1-4 15 TRBV7-9 CASRSGTSMGEKLFF
TRBJ1-4 11 TRBV30 CAWSVGGELFF
TRBJ1-3 16 TRBV5-1 CASSLGQAATGNTIYF
TRBJ2-7 15 TRBV11-3 CASSLAGDISYEQYF
TRBJ2-3 14 TRBV2 CASSEALGSDTQYF
TRBJ2-1 18 TRBV18 CASSHQSPLAGGLDEQFF
TRBJ2-2 17 TRBV5-1 CASSLSSGGQNTGELFF
TRBJ2-3 12 TRBV5-1 CASSRPTDTQYF
TRBJ2-7 15 TRBV6-5 CASSYLRGPTYEQYF
TRBJ1-2 10 TRBV10-3 CADSVLGYTF
TRBJ1-6 15 TRBV2 CASSEAGGDHSPLHF
TRBJ2-5 14 TRBV30 CAWSPNRRQETQYF
TRBJ2-1 13 TRBV6-5 CASRVAAYNEQFF
TRBJ1-6 16 TRBV10-1 CASSELQGQGGSPLHF
TRBJ1-2 13 TRBV7-8 CASSLVGGHGYTF
TRBJ1-2 18 TRBV5-4 CASSLSGSGASRVYGYTF
TRBJ2-2 15 TRBV7-3 CASSLRPPSTGELFF
TRBJ2-2 16 TRBV5-1 CASSFWTSGNTGELFF
TRBJ1-1 14 TRBV4-3 CASSQEGRWTEAFF
TRBJ2-7 12 TRBV5-1 CASSLRSYEQYF
TRBJ2-7 12 TRBV6-1 CASSLTVHEQYF
TRBJ2-1 19 TRBV30 CAWSVVGGDSLGSYNEQFF
TRBJ2-3 14 TRBV7-2 CASSLRTSPDTQYF
TRBJ1-5 17 TRBV30 CAWSARAAATSNQPQHF
TRBJ1-1 14 TRBV29-1 CSVERRVPNTEAFF
TRBJ2-2 10 TRBV20-1 CSALAGELFF
TRBJ1-5 16 TRBV28 CASSLGTGFGNQPQHF
TRBJ2-7 14 TRBV25-1 CASSESPASYEQYF
TRBJ2-5 13 TRBV7-9 CASSFGLKETQYF